This is a list of T cell receptor beta chains from one sample in a study of shared clonotypes between healthy human individuals. Assay used: immunoSEQ multiplex PCR; TCRdb lists only in-frame clones, some missing. Among roughly 600,000 clones, roughly 98% were seen once, and the ten largest hold approximately 0.33%. Specimen: naive CD8+ T cells sorted from blood. The origin of the receptors is a man aged 30 to 45 in good health. The CDR3 runs from the conserved cysteine through the conserved F or W. D genes are given only for firm matches. Part of the rows lack a size; the others show once, few, many or a class for expanded clones.

TGTGCCAGCAGTCTAGTTGTAGGAGATACGCAGTATTTT | CASSLVVGDTQYF | - | - | TRBJ2-3 | TRBV6-1
TGTGCCAGCAGTCTTACGCGGGAGTTTACAGCTTACGAGCAGTACTTC | CASSLTREFTAYEQYF | - | TRBD2 | TRBJ2-7 | TRBV27
TGTGCCAGCAGCGAGAGGGTTGAGAACTACGAGCAGTACTTC | CASSERVENYEQYF | - | - | TRBJ2-7 | TRBV5-8
TGTGCCAGCAGCGCTCCCGGGTCTATCTACTATGGCTACACCTTC | CASSAPGSIYYGYTF | - | - | TRBJ1-2 | TRBV7-9
TGTGCCAGCAGTCTGCTAGCGGGGACCTACGAGCAGTACTTC | CASSLLAGTYEQYF | - | TRBD2 | TRBJ2-7 | TRBV6-1
TGTGCCAGCAGCCTCTCTAGCGGGAGGGCCTTCTTGCAAGAGACCCAGTACTTC | CASSLSSGRAFLQETQYF | - | TRBD2 | TRBJ2-5 | TRBV11-2
TGTGCCAGCAGCGAGGGACTAGCGGCGTGGGGGGAGCAGTACTTC | CASSEGLAAWGEQYF | - | TRBD2 | TRBJ2-7 | TRBV9
TGTGCCAGCAGCTTCATTACGGGGGGACCCTACAATGAGCAGTTCTTC | CASSFITGGPYNEQFF | - | TRBD2 | TRBJ2-1 | TRBV11-1
TGTGCCAGCAGCCGGACTAGCGGGATCGAGCAGTACTTC | CASSRTSGIEQYF | - | TRBD2 | TRBJ2-7 | TRBV13
TGTGCCAGCAGCTCGACAGGGGGCCCGGAACGGTACGAGCAGTACTTC | CASSSTGGPERYEQYF | few | TRBD1 | TRBJ2-7 | TRBV7-2
TGTGCCAGCTCACCTCTGGGTCAGGGTGGTTCCTACGAGCAGTACTTC | CASSPLGQGGSYEQYF | - | - | TRBJ2-7 | TRBV18
TGTGCCAGCAGCTCTCAGGCAAACATTCAGTACTTC | CASSSQANIQYF | once | - | TRBJ2-4 | TRBV2
TGTGCCAGCAGTCGTGACGGTTACGAGCAGTACTTC | CASSRDGYEQYF | - | - | TRBJ2-7 | TRBV2
TGCGCCAGCAGCCAAGAACGGGTACGTAGCAATCAGCCCCAGCATTTT | CASSQERVRSNQPQHF | - | - | TRBJ1-5 | TRBV4-1
TGTGCCAGCAGCGTCTCCGGGACAGGCTCCTACGAGCAGTACTTC | CASSVSGTGSYEQYF | - | TRBD1 | TRBJ2-7 | TRBV9
TGCAGCGTTGCCGGACTAGCGGGAGTTTACTCCTACAATGAGCAGTTCTTC | CSVAGLAGVYSYNEQFF | - | TRBD2 | TRBJ2-1 | TRBV29-1
TGCGCCAGTAGCGTCGGAGATACGCAGTATTTT | CASSVGDTQYF | - | - | TRBJ2-3 | TRBV5-1
TGCGCCAGCAGCCAAGGTGGGGGGACCCAAGAGACCCAGTACTTC | CASSQGGGTQETQYF | - | - | TRBJ2-5 | TRBV5-1
TGCAGCGCTCAGGACAGGGGGTATGAAAAACTGTTTTTT | CSAQDRGYEKLFF | - | TRBD1 | TRBJ1-4 | TRBV29-1
TGTGCCTGGAGAGAGCCGGGACCCAGCTCCTACAATGAGCAGTTCTTC | CAWREPGPSSYNEQFF | - | - | TRBJ2-1 | TRBV30
TGTGCCAGCAGCTTAGAGTTTTACAATGAGCAGTTCTTC | CASSLEFYNEQFF | - | - | TRBJ2-1 | TRBV7-9
TGTGCCAGCAGCCCCGGCGGGGAGGAGCAGTTCTTC | CASSPGGEEQFF | once | - | TRBJ2-1 | TRBV5-6
TGTGCCAGCAGCTATTCACTCGGGACTAGTTTCTACGAGCAGTACTTC | CASSYSLGTSFYEQYF | once | TRBD2 | TRBJ2-7 | TRBV7-9
TGTGCCAGCACCCTTGGAGAGCGGGAGAGTTACAATGAGCAGTTCTTC | CASTLGERESYNEQFF | - | TRBD2 | TRBJ2-1 | TRBV5-6
TGTGCCACGCGGACAGGGGAGGACACTGAAGCTTTCTTT | CATRTGEDTEAFF | - | TRBD1 | TRBJ1-1 | TRBV10-3
TGCGCCAGCAGCCAAGATCGAGCGGGACGGAACAATGAGCAGTTCTTC | CASSQDRAGRNNEQFF | - | TRBD2 | TRBJ2-1 | TRBV4-1
TGTGCCAGCAGCATCGGGACAGGCGCCTACGAGCAGTACTTC | CASSIGTGAYEQYF | - | TRBD1 | TRBJ2-7 | TRBV9
TGTGCCAGTACCCCTGAGGGGTTGGATGGCTACACCTTC | CASTPEGLDGYTF | - | - | TRBJ1-2 | TRBV19
TGTGCCAGAAGCCTCGAACAGGGAGTTGGGTCTGGGGCCAACGTCCTGACTTTC | CARSLEQGVGSGANVLTF | - | - | TRBJ2-6 | TRBV5-3
TGTGCCAGCAGCGAGGGACAGGGGGGCTATGGCTACACCTTC | CASSEGQGGYGYTF | once | TRBD1 | TRBJ1-2 | TRBV5-6
TGCGCCAGCAGCCAAGATAGAGGGTTCTCCTACGAGCAGTACTTC | CASSQDRGFSYEQYF | - | - | TRBJ2-7 | TRBV4-1
TGTGCCACCAGCAGAGTACGGGGGTGGAATGAGCAGTTCTTC | CATSRVRGWNEQFF | - | - | TRBJ2-1 | TRBV15
TGTGCCAGCAGTCATGGACAGGGGAGAGAGCAGTTCTTC | CASSHGQGREQFF | - | TRBD1 | TRBJ2-1 | TRBV27
TGTGCCAGCAGTGAGGGAGCGGGAGGGGCCTACGAGCAGTACTTC | CASSEGAGGAYEQYF | - | TRBD2 | TRBJ2-7 | TRBV2
TGTGCCAGCAACTCGCCCCTACCCGTCCTGACTTTC | CASNSPLPVLTF | - | - | TRBJ2-6 | TRBV9
TGTGCCAGCAGCGCCCGGCTAAATCTAGCGGCCTCTTACAATGAGCAGTTCTTC | CASSARLNLAASYNEQFF | - | TRBD2 | TRBJ2-1 | TRBV7-9
TGCGCCAGCAGCCATGGAGAAGGCGGCGGGGAGCTGTTTTTT | CASSHGEGGGELFF | once | - | TRBJ2-2 | TRBV4-3
TGTGCCAGCAGCAACAGGGGGGTGAACACTGAAGCTTTCTTT | CASSNRGVNTEAFF | - | TRBD1 | TRBJ1-1 | TRBV28
TGTGCCAGCAGTAGACGGACTAGCGGGAACCCGTTCTTC | CASSRRTSGNPFF | - | TRBD2 | TRBJ2-1 | TRBV27
TGTGCCAGCAGTTTATCCGCGGGAGGATCCTACAATGAGCAGTTCTTC | CASSLSAGGSYNEQFF | - | TRBD2 | TRBJ2-1 | TRBV27
TGCGCCAGCAGCTTACGGTCCCTAGCGGGAGCCTACAATGAGCAGTTCTTC | CASSLRSLAGAYNEQFF | - | TRBD2 | TRBJ2-1 | TRBV5-1
TGTGCCAGCAGCTTCCGGGACAGGGGGATCTACGAGCAGTACTTC | CASSFRDRGIYEQYF | - | TRBD1 | TRBJ2-7 | TRBV13
TGTGCCAGCAGCCCGGGAGTACCCCACGAGCAGTACTTC | CASSPGVPHEQYF | - | - | TRBJ2-7 | TRBV7-9
TGTGCCAGCTCACCCTGGGACGGACAAGAGACCCAGTACTTC | CASSPWDGQETQYF | - | - | TRBJ2-5 | TRBV18
TGCGCCAGCAGCCAAGATCGGGCGGGCTCCTACAATGAGCAGTTCTTC | CASSQDRAGSYNEQFF | - | - | TRBJ2-1 | TRBV4-3
TGCGCCAGCAGCTTGACAGGGGCCAACACTGAAGCTTTCTTT | CASSLTGANTEAFF | - | TRBD1 | TRBJ1-1 | TRBV5-1
TGTGCCAGCAGTGTCGTCGGGGCTAGGGATAAAGAGACCCAGTACTTC | CASSVVGARDKETQYF | - | - | TRBJ2-5 | TRBV28